The 20 T cell receptor beta chains in this list originate from one sample, sequenced in a study of T cells in Graves' hyperthyroidism and ophthalmopathy. There were TCR beta CDR3 regions amplified from RNA transcripts. HTBI primers drove first-round RT-PCR of the TCR CDR3. One entry per CDR3 protein, called by TCRdb with MiXCR from the multiplex PCR reads. Among approximately 400,000 distinct CDR3 sequences listed, 15% were seen once. The sample was blood. The receptors were sampled from a woman aged 25 to 45 with Graves' hyperthyroidism.

This clonotype appeared once. The rearrangement links TRBV4-1 to TRBJ2-7, with a tentative D call TRBD2 (6 bases). The CDR3 has 14 amino acids. Germline assignment: CDR1 MGHRA and CDR2 YSYEKL. The V end lost 1 base, the J end lost 3 bases, and 10 bases lay between the germline ends. The CDR3 loop reads CASSQGGAIYEQYF. CDR3 nucleotides: TGCGCCAGCAGCCAAGGCGGGGCTATCTACGAGCAGTACTTC.

The sample holds many counts of this clonotype. The V gene is TRBV20-1, the J gene TRBJ2-7; 8 nucleotides line up with TRBD2. V lost 1 base to trimming and J lost 3 bases; unmatched junction nucleotides: 11. Germline assignment: CDR1 DFQATT and CDR2 SNEGSKA (reference sequence). The CDR3 has 16 residues. The CDR3 DNA sequence: TGCAGTGCTAGAGGCGGGGGCGGGACTAGAAACTACGAGCAGTACTTC. This gives the protein CSARGGGGTRNYEQYF.

With respect to this clonotype: A clone one base away is much larger, so this may be a read error. The genes are TRBV27 and TRBJ2-5; D is undetermined. This CDR3 is built from 13 residues. Germline V gives CDR1 MNHEY, CDR2 SMNVEV (reference sequence). The CDR3 reads CTSSLGWAETQYF. CDR3 nucleotides: TGTACCAGCAGTTTAGGGTGGGCTGAGACCCAGTACTTC.

The CDR3 region has the DNA TGTGCCAGCAGGACCCGGGACAGCCACCTCAATGAGCAGTTCTTC. This sequence encodes CASRTRDSHLNEQFF. This sequence joins TRBV27 and TRBJ2-1, with 7 bases matching TRBD1. The CDR3 contains 15 residues. Germline V gene data show CDR1 as MNHEY and CDR2 as SMNVEV (reference sequence). V gave up 6 bases and J gave up 6 bases; unmatched junction bases: 11.

In this sample, this clonotype turned up many times. This sequence joins TRBV20-1 and TRBJ2-5; a possible D gene is TRBD1 (6 bases). Trimming cost V 0 bases and J 1 base, with 12 bases left between them. Germline values: CDR1 DFQATT, CDR2 SNEGSKA (reference sequence). The CDR3 extends over 15 amino acids. CDR3 sequence: CSAREEGRGQETQYF. The CDR3 DNA follows: TGCAGTGCTAGAGAAGAGGGCAGGGGCCAAGAGACCCAGTACTTC.

This clonotype came up many times. CDR3 sequence reads: CSVASGTGGNEQFF. CDR3 nucleotides: TGCAGCGTTGCGTCAGGGACAGGGGGAAATGAGCAGTTCTTC. The V call is TRBV29-1, the J call TRBJ2-1, with 11 nucleotides matching TRBD1. With V trimmed by 4 bases and J by 7 bases, 6 bases remained unmatched. Germline loops: CDR1 SQVTM, CDR2 ANQGSEA. The CDR3 has 14 amino acids.

V gene TRBV29-1 combines with J gene TRBJ1-2; TRBD1 aligns across 7 bases. Germline V gene sequence: CDR1 SQVTM, CDR2 ANQGSEA. V gave up 1 base and J gave up 8 bases; unmatched junction bases: 7. The CDR3 is 13 residues long. CDR3 DNA: TGCAGCGTTGAAGCTGGCAGGGGGGTCGGCTACACCTTC. Translating it yields CSVEAGRGVGYTF. The variable domain in full, with the rest retrieved from reference TRBV29-1 and TRBJ1-2, is SAVISQKPSRDICQRGTSLTIQCQVDSQVTMMFWYRQQPGQSLTLIATANQGSEATYESGFVIDKFPISRPNLTFSTLTVSNMSPEDSSIYLCSVEAGRGVGYTFGSGTRLTVV.

This clonotype was seen at least ten times. At one boundary the junction diverges from the germline segment, which might be a read error. This chain uses TRBV11-2 with TRBJ2-7; a possible D gene is TRBD1 (5 bases). Germline V gene data show CDR1 as SGHAT and CDR2 as FQNNGV. CDR3 length: 15 amino acids. The CDR3 coding sequence is TGTGCCAGCAGCTTAGACGGCAGGGTATCCTCCGAGCAGTACTTC. Translation gives CASSLDGRVSSEQYF.

The sample holds many counts of this clonotype. The chain combines TRBV18 with TRBJ2-5; D may be TRBD1 (6 bases). The ends were cut back, 4 bases at V and 2 bases at J, with 17 bases in the middle. Per the germline V gene, CDR1 is KGHSH and CDR2 is LQKENI. CDR3 length: 16 amino acids. The DNA for the CDR3 is TGTGCCAGCTCACTGCCCCCGGGACAAATTCAAGAGACCCAGTACTTC. This encodes CASSLPPGQIQETQYF.

This clonotype was seen many times. The V gene is TRBV6-1, the J gene TRBJ2-5, with 9 bases identical to TRBD1. The CDR3 runs 13 residues. Per germline, CDR1 MNHNS and CDR2 SASEGT. V was pared by 6 bases and J by 5 bases, with 4 bases of the junction left unmatched. CDR3 in amino acids: CASSRDRVETQYF. CDR3 bases: TGTGCCAGCAGCCGGGACAGGGTCGAGACCCAGTACTTC.

In the case of this clonotype: Germline and junction disagree at one end, which may indicate a read error. The chain couples TRBV18 to TRBJ1-2; maybe TRBD1 (6 bases). The CDR3 is 15 residues long. Germline V gives CDR1 KGHSH, CDR2 LQKENI. CDR3: CVSSKVTGNDYGYTF. DNA for the CDR3: TGTGTCAGCTCAAAAGTTACAGGGAATGACTATGGCTACACCTTC.

This clonotype was counted many times. The chain combines TRBV7-2 with TRBJ2-3, with unresolved D. V gave up 1 base and J gave up 1 base, with 9 bases separating them. Per germline, CDR1 SGHTA and CDR2 FQGNSA. The CDR3 has 15 residues. CDR3 residues: CASSLGTLRTDTQYF. CDR3 nucleotide sequence: TGTGCCAGCAGCTTAGGGACCTTACGCACAGATACGCAGTATTTT.

At least ten counts were recorded for this clonotype. The chain has TRBV2 and TRBJ1-6; no definite D call. V was pared by 1 base and J by 10 bases, with 14 bases between. Germline V gene sequence: CDR1 SNHLY, CDR2 FYNNEI. The CDR3 length is 15 residues. This chain's CDR3 is CASSEDLAGYSPLHF. Written as DNA, the CDR3 is TGTGCCAGCAGTGAAGATCTGGCCGGTTACTCACCCCTCCACTTT.

The CDR3 is CATSETGQGYGYTF. DNA of the CDR3: TGTGCCACCAGTGAAACGGGACAGGGGTATGGCTACACCTTC. The chain links TRBV24-1 to TRBJ1-2, with 10 bases fitting TRBD1. There are 14 residues in the CDR3. J gave up 5 bases and V 4 bases, and 3 bases lay outside the gene matches. Germline CDR1 reads KGHDR; CDR2 reads SFDVKD.

This clonotype appeared many times. The chain carries TRBV30 and TRBJ2-4, with 7 bases fitting TRBD1. Germline assignment: CDR1 GTSNPN and CDR2 SVGIG (reference sequence). The CDR3 length is 12 residues. V dropped 0 bases and J dropped 9; count of bases not matched to a gene: 2. The CDR3 DNA follows: TGTGCCTGGAGTGTATCAGGGGGCATTCAGTACTTC. Its translation is CAWSVSGGIQYF.

This clonotype appeared a few times. The gene calls are TRBV18 and TRBJ2-1; D not resolved. This CDR3 comprises 13 residues. The V gene lost 2 bases and the J gene lost 6 bases, with 8 bases spanning the gap. Germline V gene lookup returns CDR1 KGHSH and CDR2 LQKENI. CDR3 amino acids: CASSPILTNEQFF. The CDR3 region has the DNA TGTGCCAGCTCACCAATCCTTACCAATGAGCAGTTCTTC.

This clonotype was recorded many times. V is TRBV7-2 and J is TRBJ2-3, with 11 positions matching TRBD2. Per germline, CDR1 SGHTA and CDR2 FQGNSA. With 5 bases clipped from V and 2 bases from J, the junction kept 6 bases outside the gene matches. CDR3 length: 16 amino acids. The CDR3 protein is CASSQTSGRPTDTQYF. The CDR3 DNA reads as TGTGCCAGCAGCCAAACTAGCGGGAGACCCACAGATACGCAGTATTTT.

The chain couples TRBV10-3 to TRBJ1-1; the match to TRBD1 covers 9 bases. Germline assignment: CDR1 ENHRY and CDR2 SYGVKD. The CDR3 has 14 amino acids. V trimming: 2 bases; J trimming: 5 bases; junction bases outside the gene matches: 3. CDR3 DNA sequence: TGTGCCATCAGTGAGACAGGGGGCGAAACTGAAGCTTTCTTT. Amino acids: CAISETGGETEAFF.

J is TRBJ1-1 and V is TRBV19; D is uncertain. CDR1 is LNHDA and CDR2 is SQIVND in the germline V gene (reference sequence). Trimming removed 4 bases at V and 0 bases at J, with 12 bases between. The CDR3 covers 15 residues. The CDR3 DNA follows: TGTGCCAGTAGTAGAGGGCAGCTACTGAACACTGAAGCTTTCTTT. Translating it yields CASSRGQLLNTEAFF. Full variable domain (remainder filled in from reference TRBV19 and TRBJ1-1): DGGITQSPKYLFRKEGQNVTLSCEQNLNHDAMYWYRQDPGQGLRLIYYSQIVNDFQKGDIAEGYSVSREKKESFPLTVTSAQKNPTAFYLCASSRGQLLNTEAFFGQGTRLTVV.

This clonotype showed up many times. V gene TRBV7-9 combines with J gene TRBJ2-1; D is possibly TRBD2 (7 bases). The CDR3 is 15 amino acids. The ends were cut back, 5 bases at V and 4 bases at J, with 15 bases in the middle. Germline CDR1 and CDR2: SEHNR and FQNEAQ (reference sequence). Here the CDR3 reads CASSPGRGKYNEQFF. The CDR3 bases are TGTGCCAGCAGCCCGGGGAGGGGGAAATACAATGAGCAGTTCTTC.